This T cell receptor beta chain was captured by sequencing in a study of blood T cells in healthy people across ages. Comments on this clonotype: Its cognate antigen is unknown. The junction departs from the called germline gene at one end, perhaps through a read error.

The extraction recovered at least 6 micrograms of total RNA per sample. Primers used in a second PCR of about 7 to 12 cycles were a sample-barcoded 5' primer and a J-beta primer mix. Via MiXCR, TCRdb re-called the 5' RACE reads, giving one row per CDR3 protein. This table has 450,000 to 700,000 distinct CDR3 sequences, 27% appearing once. Study outcomes and limitations: The long-lived group displayed more naive CD4+ cells, plus higher diversity, than the aged donors did.

Source material: blood. This TCR was recovered from a woman aged 70-85 years in good health.

This CDR3 reads CGSSDRGAEVTDTQYF. CDR3 in DNA: TGTGGCAGCAGCGATAGGGGGGCGGAAGTAACGGATACGCAGTATTTT. The genes are TRBV3-1 and TRBJ2-3; TRBD1 or TRBD2 may be the D gene (6 bases each). The CDR3 is 16 amino acids. CDR1 and CDR2 from the germline V gene are LGHDT and YNNKEL (reference sequence).